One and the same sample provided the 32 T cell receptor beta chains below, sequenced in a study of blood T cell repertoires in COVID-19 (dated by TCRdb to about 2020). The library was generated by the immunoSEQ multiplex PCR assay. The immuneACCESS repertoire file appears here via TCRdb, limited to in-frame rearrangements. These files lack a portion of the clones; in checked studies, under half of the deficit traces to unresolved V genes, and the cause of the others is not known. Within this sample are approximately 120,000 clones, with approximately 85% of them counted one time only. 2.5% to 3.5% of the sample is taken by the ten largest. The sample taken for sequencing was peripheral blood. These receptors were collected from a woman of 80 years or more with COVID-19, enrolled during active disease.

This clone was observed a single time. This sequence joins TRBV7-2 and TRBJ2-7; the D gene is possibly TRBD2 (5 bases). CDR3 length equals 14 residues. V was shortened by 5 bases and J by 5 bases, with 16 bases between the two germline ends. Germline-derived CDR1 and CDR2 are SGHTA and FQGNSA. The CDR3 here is CASSPLDGVHEQYF. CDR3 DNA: TGTGCCAGCAGCCCCCTCGACGGGGTCCACGAGCAGTACTTC.

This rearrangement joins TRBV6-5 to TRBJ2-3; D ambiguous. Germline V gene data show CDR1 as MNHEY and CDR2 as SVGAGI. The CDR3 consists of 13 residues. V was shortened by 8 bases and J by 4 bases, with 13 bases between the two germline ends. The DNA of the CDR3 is TGTGCCAGCTGCCGGAGCATAGCAGATACGCAGTATTTT. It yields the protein CASCRSIADTQYF.

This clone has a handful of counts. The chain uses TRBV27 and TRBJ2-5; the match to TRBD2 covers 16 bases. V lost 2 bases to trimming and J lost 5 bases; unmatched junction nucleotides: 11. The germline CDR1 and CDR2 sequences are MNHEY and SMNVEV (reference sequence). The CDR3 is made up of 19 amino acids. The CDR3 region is CASSLRTGTSGRARETQYF. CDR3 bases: TGTGCCAGCAGTTTACGGACCGGGACTAGCGGGAGGGCCAGGGAGACCCAGTACTTC.

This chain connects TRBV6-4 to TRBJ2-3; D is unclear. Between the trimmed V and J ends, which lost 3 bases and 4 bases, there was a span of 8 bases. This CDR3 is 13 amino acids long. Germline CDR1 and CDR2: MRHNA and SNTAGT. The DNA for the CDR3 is TGTGCCAGCAGTGATGGGCAGGCAGATACGCAGTATTTT. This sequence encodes CASSDGQADTQYF.

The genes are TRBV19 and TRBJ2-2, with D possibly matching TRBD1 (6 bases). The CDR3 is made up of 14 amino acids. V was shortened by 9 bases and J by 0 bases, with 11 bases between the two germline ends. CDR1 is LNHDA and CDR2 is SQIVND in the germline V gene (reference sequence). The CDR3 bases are TGTGCCAGCTCAGGACAGTCGAACACCGGGGAGCTGTTTTTT. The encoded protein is CASSGQSNTGELFF.

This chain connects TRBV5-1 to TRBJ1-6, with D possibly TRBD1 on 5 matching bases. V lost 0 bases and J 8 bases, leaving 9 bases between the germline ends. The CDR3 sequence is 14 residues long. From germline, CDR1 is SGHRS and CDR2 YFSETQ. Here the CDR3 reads CASSLARADSPLHF. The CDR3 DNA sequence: TGCGCCAGCAGCTTGGCCAGGGCCGATTCACCCCTCCACTTT.

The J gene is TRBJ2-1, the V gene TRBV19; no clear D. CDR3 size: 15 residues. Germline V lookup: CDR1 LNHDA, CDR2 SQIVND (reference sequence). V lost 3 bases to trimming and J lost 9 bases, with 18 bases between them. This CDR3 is CASSILAVPGAEQFF. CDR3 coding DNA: TGTGCCAGTAGTATCTTGGCAGTCCCGGGTGCTGAGCAGTTCTTC.

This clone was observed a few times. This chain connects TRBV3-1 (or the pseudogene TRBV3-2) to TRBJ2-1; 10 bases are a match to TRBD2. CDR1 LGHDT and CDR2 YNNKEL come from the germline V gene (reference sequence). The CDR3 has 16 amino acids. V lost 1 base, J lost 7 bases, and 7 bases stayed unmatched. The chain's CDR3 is CASSQGGLAGENEQFF. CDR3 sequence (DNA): TGTGCCAGCAGCCAAGGGGGGCTAGCGGGGGAGAATGAGCAGTTCTTC.

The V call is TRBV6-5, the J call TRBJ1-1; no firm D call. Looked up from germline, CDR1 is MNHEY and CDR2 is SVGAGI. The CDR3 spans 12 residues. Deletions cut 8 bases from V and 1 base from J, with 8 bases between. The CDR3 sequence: CASEGGNTEAFF. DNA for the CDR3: TGTGCCAGCGAGGGAGGGAACACTGAAGCTTTCTTT.

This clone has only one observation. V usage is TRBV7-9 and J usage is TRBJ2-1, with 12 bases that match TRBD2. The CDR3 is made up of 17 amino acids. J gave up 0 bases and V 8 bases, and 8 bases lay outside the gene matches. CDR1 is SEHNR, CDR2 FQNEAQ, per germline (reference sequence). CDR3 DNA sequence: TGTGCCAGCGAAGGACTAGCGGGAATTAGCTCCTACAATGAGCAGTTCTTC. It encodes CASEGLAGISSYNEQFF.

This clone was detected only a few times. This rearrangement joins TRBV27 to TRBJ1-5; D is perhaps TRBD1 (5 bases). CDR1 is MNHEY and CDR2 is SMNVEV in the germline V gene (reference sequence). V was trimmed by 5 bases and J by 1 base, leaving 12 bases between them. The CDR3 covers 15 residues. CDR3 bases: TGTGCCAGCAGTAGCGACAGAACGAGCAATCAGCCCCAGCATTTT. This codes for CASSSDRTSNQPQHF.

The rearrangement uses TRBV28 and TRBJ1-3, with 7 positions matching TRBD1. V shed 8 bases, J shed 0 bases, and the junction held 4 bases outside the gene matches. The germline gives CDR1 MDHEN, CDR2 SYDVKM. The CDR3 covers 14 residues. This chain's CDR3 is CASGDSHSGNTIYF. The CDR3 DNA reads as TGTGCCAGCGGGGACAGCCACTCTGGAAACACCATATATTTT.

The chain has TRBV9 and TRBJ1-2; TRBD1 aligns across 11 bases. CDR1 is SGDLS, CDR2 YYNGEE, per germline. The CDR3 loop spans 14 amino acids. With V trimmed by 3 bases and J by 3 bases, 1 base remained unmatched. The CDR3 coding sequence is TGTGCCAGCAGCGCGGGACAGGGGGACTATGGCTACACCTTC. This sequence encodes CASSAGQGDYGYTF.

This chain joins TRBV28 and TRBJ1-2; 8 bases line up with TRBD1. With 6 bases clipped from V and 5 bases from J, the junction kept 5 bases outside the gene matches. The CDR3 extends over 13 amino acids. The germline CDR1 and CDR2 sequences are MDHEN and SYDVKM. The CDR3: CASSLTGGYGYTF. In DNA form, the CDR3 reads TGTGCCAGCAGCTTAACAGGGGGGTATGGCTACACCTTC.

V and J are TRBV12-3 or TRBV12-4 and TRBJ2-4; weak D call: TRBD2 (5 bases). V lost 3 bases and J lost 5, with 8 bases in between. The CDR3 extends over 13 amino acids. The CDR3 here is CASSFGGENIQYF. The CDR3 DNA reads TGTGCCAGCAGTTTTGGAGGAGAAAACATTCAGTACTTC.

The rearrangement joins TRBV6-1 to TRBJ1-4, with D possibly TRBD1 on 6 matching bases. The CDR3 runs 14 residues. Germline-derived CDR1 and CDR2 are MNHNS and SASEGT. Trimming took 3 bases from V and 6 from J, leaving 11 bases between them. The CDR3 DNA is TGTGCCAGCAGTGATGTGGGGACATATGAAAAACTGTTTTTT. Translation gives CASSDVGTYEKLFF.

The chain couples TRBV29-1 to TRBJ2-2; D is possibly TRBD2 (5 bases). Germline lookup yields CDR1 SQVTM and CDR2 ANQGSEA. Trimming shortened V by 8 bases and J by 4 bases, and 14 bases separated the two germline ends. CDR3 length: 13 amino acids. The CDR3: CSTLGVATGELFF. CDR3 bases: TGCAGCACCCTCGGGGTAGCCACCGGGGAGCTGTTTTTT.

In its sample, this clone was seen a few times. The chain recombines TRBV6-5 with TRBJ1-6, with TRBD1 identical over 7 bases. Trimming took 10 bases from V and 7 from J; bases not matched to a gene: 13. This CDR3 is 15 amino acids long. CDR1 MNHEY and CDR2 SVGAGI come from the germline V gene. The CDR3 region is CAIWTGTVINSPLHF. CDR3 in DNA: TGTGCCATCTGGACGGGGACAGTTATAAATTCACCCCTCCACTTT.

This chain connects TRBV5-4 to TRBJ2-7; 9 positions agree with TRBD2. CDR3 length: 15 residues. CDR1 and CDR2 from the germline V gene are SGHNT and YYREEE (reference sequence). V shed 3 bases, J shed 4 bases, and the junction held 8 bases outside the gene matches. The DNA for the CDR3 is TGTGCCAGCAGCTCCAAGACTAGCGGACCTTACGAGCAGTACTTC. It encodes CASSSKTSGPYEQYF. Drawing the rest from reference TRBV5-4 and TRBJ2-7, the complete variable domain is ETGVTQSPTHLIKTRGQQVTLRCSSQSGHNTVSWYQQALGQGPQFIFQYYREEENGRGNFPPRFSGLQFPNYSSELNVNALELDDSALYLCASSSKTSGPYEQYFGPGTRLTVT.

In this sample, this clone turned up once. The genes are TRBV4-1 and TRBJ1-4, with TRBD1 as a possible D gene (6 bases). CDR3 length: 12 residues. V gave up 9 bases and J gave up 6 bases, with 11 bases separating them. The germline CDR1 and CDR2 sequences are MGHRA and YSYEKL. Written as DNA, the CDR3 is TGCGCCAGTAGGGACAATGATGAAAAACTGTTTTTT. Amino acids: CASRDNDEKLFF.

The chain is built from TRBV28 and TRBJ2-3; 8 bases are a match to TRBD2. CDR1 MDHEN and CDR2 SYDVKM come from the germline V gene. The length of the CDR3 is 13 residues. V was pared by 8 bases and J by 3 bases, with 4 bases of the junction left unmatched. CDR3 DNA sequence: TGTGCCAGCTTGTCGGGAGGGACAGATACGCAGTATTTT. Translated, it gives CASLSGGTDTQYF. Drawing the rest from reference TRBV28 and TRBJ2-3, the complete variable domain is DVKVTQSSRYLVKRTGEKVFLECVQDMDHENMFWYRQDPGLGLRLIYFSYDVKMKEKGDIPEGYSVSREKKERFSLILESASTNQTSMYLCASLSGGTDTQYFGPGTRLTVL.

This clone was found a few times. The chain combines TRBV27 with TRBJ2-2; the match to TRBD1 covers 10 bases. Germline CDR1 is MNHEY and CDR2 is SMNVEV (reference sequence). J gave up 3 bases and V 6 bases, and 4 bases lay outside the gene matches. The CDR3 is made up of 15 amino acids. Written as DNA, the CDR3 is TGTGCCAGCAGATACGGGACAGGGGACACCGGGGAGCTGTTTTTT. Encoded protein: CASRYGTGDTGELFF.

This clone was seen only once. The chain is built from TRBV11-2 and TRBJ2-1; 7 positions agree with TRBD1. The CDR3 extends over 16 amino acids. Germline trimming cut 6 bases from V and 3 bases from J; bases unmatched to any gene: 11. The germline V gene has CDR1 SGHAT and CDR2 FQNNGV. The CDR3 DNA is TGTGCCAGCAGTCCTGACAGGGACCTAAACTACAATGAGCAGTTCTTC. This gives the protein CASSPDRDLNYNEQFF.

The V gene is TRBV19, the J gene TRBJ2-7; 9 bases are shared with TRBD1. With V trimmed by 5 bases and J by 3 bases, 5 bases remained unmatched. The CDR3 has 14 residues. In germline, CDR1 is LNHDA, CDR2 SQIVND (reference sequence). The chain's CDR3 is CASSQGQGVYEQYF. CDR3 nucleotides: TGTGCCAGTAGTCAGGGACAGGGAGTCTACGAGCAGTACTTC.

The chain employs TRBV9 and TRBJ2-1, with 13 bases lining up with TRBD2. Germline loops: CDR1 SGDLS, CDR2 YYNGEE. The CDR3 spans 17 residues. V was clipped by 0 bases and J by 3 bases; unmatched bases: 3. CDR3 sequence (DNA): TGTGCCAGCAGCGTAGTCGGACTAGCGGGAGACTACAATGAGCAGTTCTTC. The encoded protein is CASSVVGLAGDYNEQFF. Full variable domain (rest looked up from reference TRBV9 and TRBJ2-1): DSGVTQTPKHLITATGQRVTLRCSPRSGDLSVYWYQQSLDQGLQFLIQYYNGEERAKGNILERFSAQQFPDLHSELNLSSLELGDSALYFCASSVVGLAGDYNEQFFGPGTRLTVL.

In DNA form, the CDR3 reads TGTGCCAGCTCACCACCTAACTCCCCCACCGGGTACTTC. Translating gives CASSPPNSPTGYF. This chain uses TRBV18 with TRBJ2-4; no clear D gene. This CDR3 comprises 13 residues. Between the trimmed V and J ends, which lost 0 bases and 15 bases, there was a span of 15 bases. Looked up from germline, CDR1 is KGHSH and CDR2 is LQKENI.

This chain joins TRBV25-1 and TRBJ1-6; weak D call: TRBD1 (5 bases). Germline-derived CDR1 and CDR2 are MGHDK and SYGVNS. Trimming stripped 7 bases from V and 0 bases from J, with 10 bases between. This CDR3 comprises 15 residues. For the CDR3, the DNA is TGTGCCAGCATGGACACCCTCTCCTATAATTCACCCCTCCACTTT. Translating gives CASMDTLSYNSPLHF.

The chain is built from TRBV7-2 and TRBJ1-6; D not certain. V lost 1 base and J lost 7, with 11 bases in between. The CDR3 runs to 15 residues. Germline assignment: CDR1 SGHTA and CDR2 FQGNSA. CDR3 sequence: CASSLERLRNSPLHF. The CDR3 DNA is TGTGCCAGCAGCTTAGAAAGACTTAGAAATTCACCCCTCCACTTT.

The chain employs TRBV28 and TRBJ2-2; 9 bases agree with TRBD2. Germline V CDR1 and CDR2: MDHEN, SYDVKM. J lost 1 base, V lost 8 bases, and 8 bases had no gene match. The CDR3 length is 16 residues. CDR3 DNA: TGTGCCAGCGAACTAGCGGGCACCGGGAACACCGGGGAGCTGTTTTTT. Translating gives CASELAGTGNTGELFF.

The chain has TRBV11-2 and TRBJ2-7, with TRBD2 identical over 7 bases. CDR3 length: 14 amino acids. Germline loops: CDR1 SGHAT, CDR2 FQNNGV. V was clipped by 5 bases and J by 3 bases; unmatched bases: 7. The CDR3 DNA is TGTGCCAGCAGCGGACGGGAGGCTTTCTACGAGCAGTACTTC. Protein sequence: CASSGREAFYEQYF.

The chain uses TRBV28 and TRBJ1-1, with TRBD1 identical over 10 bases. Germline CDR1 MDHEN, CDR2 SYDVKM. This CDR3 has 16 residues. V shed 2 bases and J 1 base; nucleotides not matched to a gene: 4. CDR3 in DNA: TGTGCCAGCAGTTTAGGGACAGGGGTGGGGAACACTGAAGCTTTCTTT. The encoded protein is CASSLGTGVGNTEAFF.

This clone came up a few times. The CDR3 coding sequence is TGTGCCAGCAGTTACCGGGACAGGGGCTACGAGCAGTACTTC. Translation: CASSYRDRGYEQYF. The V call is TRBV6-5, the J call TRBJ2-7; 10 bases match TRBD1. J gave up 3 bases and V 2 bases, and 1 base lay outside the gene matches. Germline lookup yields CDR1 MNHEY and CDR2 SVGAGI. The CDR3 spans 14 residues.